The clone carrying this TCR beta chain was counted only a few times. The sample belongs to a study of regulatory and conventional T cells in breast cancer. TCRdb processed the PCR reads anew with MiXCR; each CDR3 protein has one entry. The data contain about 10,000 distinct CDR3 sequences, about 32% of them singletons. This CDR3 is built from 14 residues. Trimming stripped 6 bases from V and 5 bases from J, with 17 bases between. Germline CDR1 and CDR2: DFQATT and SNEGSKA (reference sequence). This chain uses TRBV20-1 with TRBJ2-4; TRBD1 or TRBD2 may be the D gene (5 bases each). The sample consisted of conventional T cells from blood. The TCR was taken from a male donor in good health. The CDR3 DNA reads TGCAGTGCCCTTACCGGGACCGTCGAAAACATTCAGTACTTC. It is translated as CSALTGTVENIQYF.